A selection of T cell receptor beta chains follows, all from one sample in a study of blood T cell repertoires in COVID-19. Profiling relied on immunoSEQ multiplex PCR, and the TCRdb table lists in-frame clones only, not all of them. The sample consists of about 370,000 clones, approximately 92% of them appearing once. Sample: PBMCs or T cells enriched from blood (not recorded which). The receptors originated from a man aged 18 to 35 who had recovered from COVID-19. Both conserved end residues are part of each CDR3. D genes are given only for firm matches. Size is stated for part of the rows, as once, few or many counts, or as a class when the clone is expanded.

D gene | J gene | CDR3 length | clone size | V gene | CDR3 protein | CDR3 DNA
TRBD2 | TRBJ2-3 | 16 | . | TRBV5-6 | CASSFHLAGSTDTQYF | TGTGCCAGCAGCTTTCACTTAGCGGGAAGCACAGATACGCAGTATTTT
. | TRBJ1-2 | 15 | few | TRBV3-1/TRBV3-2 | CASSQESAGNYGYTF | TGTGCCAGCAGCCAAGAAAGCGCGGGTAACTATGGCTACACCTTC
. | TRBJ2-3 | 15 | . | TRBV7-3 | CASSPMLRGTDTQYF | TGTGCCAGCAGCCCAATGTTGCGAGGCACAGATACGCAGTATTTT
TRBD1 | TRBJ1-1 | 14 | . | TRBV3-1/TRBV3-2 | CASSQDLGTAEAFF | TGTGCCAGCAGCCAAGATTTAGGGACAGCTGAAGCTTTCTTT
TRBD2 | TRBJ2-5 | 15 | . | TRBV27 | CASSSRLAGQETQYF | TGTGCCAGCAGTTCGAGACTAGCGGGGCAAGAGACCCAGTACTTC
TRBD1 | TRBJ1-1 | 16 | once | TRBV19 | CASRLGQGAMNTEAFF | TGTGCCAGTAGACTCGGACAGGGGGCTATGAACACTGAAGCTTTCTTT
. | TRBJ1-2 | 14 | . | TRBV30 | CAWSWGVTNYGYTF | TGTGCCTGGAGTTGGGGGGTAACTAACTATGGCTACACCTTC
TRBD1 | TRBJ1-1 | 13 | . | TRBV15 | CATSNWDSPEAFF | TGTGCCACCAGCAACTGGGACAGTCCTGAAGCTTTCTTT
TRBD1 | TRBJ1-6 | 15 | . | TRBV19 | CASRTGGLVSSPLHF | TGTGCCAGTCGAACAGGGGGTTTGGTTTCCTCACCCCTCCACTTT
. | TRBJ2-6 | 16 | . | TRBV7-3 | CASSLEYRAGANVLTF | TGTGCCAGCAGCTTAGAGTACAGGGCTGGGGCCAACGTCCTGACTTTC
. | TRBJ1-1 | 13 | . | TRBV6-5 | CASRDGSDTEAFF | TGTGCCAGCAGAGATGGGAGTGACACTGAAGCTTTCTTT
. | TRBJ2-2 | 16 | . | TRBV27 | CASSLLGRQSTGELFF | TGTGCCAGCAGTTTATTGGGCAGGCAAAGCACCGGGGAGCTGTTTTTT
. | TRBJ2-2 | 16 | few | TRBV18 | CASSLDMRSNTGELFF | TGTGCCAGCTCACTTGATATGCGGTCGAACACCGGGGAGCTGTTTTTT
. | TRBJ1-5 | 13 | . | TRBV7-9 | CASSLLSNQPQHF | TGTGCCAGCAGCCTACTGAGCAATCAGCCCCAGCATTTT
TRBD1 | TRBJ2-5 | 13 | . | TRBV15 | CATSTGQKETQYF | TGTGCCACCAGCACGGGACAGAAAGAGACCCAGTACTTC
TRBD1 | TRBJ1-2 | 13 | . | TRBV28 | CASSRDRGHGYTF | TGTGCCAGCAGCCGGGACAGGGGCCATGGCTACACCTTC
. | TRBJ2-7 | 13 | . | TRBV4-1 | CASSHPGAYEQYF | TGCGCCAGCAGCCATCCGGGGGCCTACGAGCAGTACTTC
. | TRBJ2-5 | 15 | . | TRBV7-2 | CASSFQGGVEETQYF | TGTGCCAGCAGCTTCCAGGGGGGCGTAGAAGAGACCCAGTACTTC
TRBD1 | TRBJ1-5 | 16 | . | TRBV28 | CASSPRTGPQDQPQHF | TGTGCCAGCAGCCCCCGGACAGGGCCGCAAGATCAGCCCCAGCATTTT
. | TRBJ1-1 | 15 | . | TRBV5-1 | CASSLKTVRNTEAFF | TGCGCCAGCAGCTTAAAGACAGTAAGGAACACTGAAGCTTTCTTT
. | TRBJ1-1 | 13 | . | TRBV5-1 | CASSPTGNTEAFF | TGCGCCAGCAGCCCTACAGGGAACACTGAAGCTTTCTTT
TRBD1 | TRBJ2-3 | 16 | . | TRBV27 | CASSSYGTGSTDTQYF | TGTGCCAGCAGTTCATATGGGACAGGTTCCACAGATACGCAGTATTTT
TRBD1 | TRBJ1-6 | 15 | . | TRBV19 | CASSPGTGLYSPLHF | TGTGCCAGTAGCCCTGGGACAGGCCTTTACTCACCCCTCCACTTT
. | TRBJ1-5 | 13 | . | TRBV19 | CASADTGYQPQHF | TGTGCCAGTGCGGACACAGGGTATCAGCCCCAGCATTTT
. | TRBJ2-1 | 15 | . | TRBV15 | CATSRGRGSYNEQFF | TGTGCCACCAGCAGAGGCAGGGGATCTTACAATGAGCAGTTCTTC
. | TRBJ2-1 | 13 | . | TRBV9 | CASSARGWDEQFF | TGTGCCAGCAGCGCCCGGGGGTGGGATGAGCAGTTCTTC
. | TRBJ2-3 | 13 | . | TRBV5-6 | CASSWGSTDTQYF | TGTGCCAGCAGCTGGGGCAGCACAGATACGCAGTATTTT